This T cell receptor beta chain was observed in a study of blood T cell repertoires in COVID-19. Study as a whole: Whether acute or convalescent, the COVID-19 samples came from the United States, Italy and Spain. In each case, the material was cDNA or gDNA derived from T cells, B-cell-depleted T cells, or PBMCs.

Original processing methods: Reference gene primer amplification in the assay estimated nucleated cell counts. Sequencing was performed with immunoSEQ multiplex PCR; in TCRdb, only in-frame clones are kept and a portion is missing. V and J calls and clone size are given by that table; D and trimming were obtained from the DNA. The sample lists nearly 35,000 clones, 75% to 90% occurring once. The CDR3 is made up of 15 amino acids. V was shortened by 2 bases and J by 3 bases, with 13 bases between the two germline ends. Germline CDR1 SGDLS, CDR2 YYNGEE. This sequence originates from a human donor with acute or convalescent COVID-19. The donor label of this sample is uncertain. The chain recombines TRBV9 with TRBJ2-3; TRBD2 is a possible D gene (5 bases). The sample consisted of peripheral blood. As DNA, the CDR3 is TGTGCCAGCAGCGTCGGACTTGAGCTGACAGATACGCAGTATTTT. Translation: CASSVGLELTDTQYF.